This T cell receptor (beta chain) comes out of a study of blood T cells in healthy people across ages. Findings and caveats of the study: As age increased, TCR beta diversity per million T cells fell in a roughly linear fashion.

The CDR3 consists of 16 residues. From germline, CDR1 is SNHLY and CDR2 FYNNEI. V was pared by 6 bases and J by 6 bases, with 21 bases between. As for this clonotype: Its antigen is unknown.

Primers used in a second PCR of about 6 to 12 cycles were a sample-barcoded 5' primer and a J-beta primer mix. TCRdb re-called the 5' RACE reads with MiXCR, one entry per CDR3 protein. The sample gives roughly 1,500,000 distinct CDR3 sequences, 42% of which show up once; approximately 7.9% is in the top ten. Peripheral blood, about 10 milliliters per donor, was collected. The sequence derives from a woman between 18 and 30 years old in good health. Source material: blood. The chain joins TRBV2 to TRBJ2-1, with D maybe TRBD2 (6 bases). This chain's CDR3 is CASSRSGQPGVNEQFF. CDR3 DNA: TGTGCCAGCAGCCGCTCTGGTCAGCCGGGAGTCAATGAGCAGTTCTTC.